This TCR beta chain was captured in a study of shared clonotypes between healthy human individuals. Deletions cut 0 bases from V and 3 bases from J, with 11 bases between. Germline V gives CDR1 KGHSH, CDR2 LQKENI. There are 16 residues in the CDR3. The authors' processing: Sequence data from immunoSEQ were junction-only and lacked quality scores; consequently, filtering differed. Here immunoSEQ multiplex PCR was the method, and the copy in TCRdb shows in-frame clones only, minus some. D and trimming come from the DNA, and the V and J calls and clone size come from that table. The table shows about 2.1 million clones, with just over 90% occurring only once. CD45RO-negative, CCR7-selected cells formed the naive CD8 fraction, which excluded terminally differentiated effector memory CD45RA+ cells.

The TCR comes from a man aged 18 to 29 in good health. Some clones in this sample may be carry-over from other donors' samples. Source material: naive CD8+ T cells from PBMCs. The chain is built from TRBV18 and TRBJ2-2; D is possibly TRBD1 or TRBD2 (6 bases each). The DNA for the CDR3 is TGTGCCAGCTCACCACCGTACAGGGAGGACACCGGGGAGCTGTTTTTT. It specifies CASSPPYREDTGELFF.